This T cell receptor (beta chain) was profiled in a study of cytomegalovirus exposure and HLA in healthy donors. The study sampled nominally healthy donors, though unrecorded immune exposures were likely. The germline V gene has CDR1 SGHRS and CDR2 YFSETQ. V dropped 4 bases and J dropped 4 bases, with 12 bases sitting between them. The CDR3 spans 13 residues. 13 Jbeta primers and 60 Vbeta primers were used for the PCR. Measured with immunoSEQ multiplex PCR; TCRdb has only the in-frame clones, and not every one. The table includes some 110,000 clones, 73% detected once. The receptor was derived from a man aged 55 to 69 in good health and CMV-seropositive. Sequenced: PBMCs. The chain recombines TRBV5-1 with TRBJ2-7; possible D gene TRBD1, 5 bases. The DNA of the CDR3 is TGCGCCAGCAGCACAGGAGTTGGTTACGAGCAGTACTTC. It is translated as CASSTGVGYEQYF.